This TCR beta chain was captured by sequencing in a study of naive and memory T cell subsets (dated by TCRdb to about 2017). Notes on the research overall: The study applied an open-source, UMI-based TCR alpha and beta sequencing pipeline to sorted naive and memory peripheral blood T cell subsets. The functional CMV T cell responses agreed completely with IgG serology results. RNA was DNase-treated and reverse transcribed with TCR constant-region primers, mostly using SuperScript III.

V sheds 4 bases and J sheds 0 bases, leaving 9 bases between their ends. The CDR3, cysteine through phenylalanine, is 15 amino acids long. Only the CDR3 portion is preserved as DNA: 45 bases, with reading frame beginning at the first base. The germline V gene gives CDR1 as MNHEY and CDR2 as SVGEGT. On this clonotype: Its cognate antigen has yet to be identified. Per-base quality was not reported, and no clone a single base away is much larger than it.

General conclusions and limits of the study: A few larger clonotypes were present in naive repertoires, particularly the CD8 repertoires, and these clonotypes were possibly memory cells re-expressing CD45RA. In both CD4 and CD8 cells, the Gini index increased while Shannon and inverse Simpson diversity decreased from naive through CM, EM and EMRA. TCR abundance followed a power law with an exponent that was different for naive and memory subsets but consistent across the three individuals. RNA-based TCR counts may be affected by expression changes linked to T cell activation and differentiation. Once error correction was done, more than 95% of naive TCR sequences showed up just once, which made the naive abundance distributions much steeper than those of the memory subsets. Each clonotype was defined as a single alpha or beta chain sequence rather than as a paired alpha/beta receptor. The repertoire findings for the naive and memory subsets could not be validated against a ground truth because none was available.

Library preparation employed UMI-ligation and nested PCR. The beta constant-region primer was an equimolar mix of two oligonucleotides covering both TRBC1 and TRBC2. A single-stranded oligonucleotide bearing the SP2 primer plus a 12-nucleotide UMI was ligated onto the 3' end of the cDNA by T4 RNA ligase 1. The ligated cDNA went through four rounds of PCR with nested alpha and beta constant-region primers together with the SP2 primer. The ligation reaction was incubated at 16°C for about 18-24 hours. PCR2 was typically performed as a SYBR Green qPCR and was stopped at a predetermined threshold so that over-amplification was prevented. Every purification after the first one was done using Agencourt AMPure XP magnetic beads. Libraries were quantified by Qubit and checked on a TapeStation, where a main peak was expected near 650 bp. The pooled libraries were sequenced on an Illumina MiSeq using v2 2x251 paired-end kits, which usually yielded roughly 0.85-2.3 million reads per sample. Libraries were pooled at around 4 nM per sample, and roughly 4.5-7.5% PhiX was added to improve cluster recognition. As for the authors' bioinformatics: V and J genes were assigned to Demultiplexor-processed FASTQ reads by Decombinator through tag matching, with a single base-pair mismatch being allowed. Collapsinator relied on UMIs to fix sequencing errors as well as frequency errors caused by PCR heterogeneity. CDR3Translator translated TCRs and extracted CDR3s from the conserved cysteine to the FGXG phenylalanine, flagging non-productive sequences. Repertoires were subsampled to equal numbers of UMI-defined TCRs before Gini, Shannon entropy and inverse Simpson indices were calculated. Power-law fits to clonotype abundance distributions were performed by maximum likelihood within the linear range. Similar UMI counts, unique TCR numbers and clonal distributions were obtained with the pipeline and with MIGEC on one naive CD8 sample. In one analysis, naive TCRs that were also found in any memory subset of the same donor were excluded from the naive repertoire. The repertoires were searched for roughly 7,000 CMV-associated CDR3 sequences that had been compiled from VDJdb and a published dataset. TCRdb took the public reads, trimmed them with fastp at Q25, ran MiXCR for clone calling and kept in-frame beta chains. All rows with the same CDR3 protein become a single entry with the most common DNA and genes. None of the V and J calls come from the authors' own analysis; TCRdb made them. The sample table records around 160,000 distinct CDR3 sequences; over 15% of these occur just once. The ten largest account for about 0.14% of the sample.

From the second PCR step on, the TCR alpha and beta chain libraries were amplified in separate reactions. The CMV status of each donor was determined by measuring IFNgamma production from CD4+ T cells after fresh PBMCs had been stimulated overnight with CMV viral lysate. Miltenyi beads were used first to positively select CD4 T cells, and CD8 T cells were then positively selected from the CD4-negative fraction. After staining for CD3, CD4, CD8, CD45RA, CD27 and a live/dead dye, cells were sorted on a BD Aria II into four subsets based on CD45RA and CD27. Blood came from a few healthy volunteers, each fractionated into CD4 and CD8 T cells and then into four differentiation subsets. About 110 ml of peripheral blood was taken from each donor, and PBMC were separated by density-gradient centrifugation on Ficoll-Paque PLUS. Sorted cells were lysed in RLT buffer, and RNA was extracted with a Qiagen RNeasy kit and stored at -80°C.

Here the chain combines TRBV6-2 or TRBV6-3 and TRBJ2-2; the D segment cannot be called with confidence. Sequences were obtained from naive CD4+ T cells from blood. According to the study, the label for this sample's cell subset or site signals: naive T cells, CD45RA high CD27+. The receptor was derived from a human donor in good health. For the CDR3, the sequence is CASSFTPANTGELFF. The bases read TGTGCCAGCAGTTTTACCCCCGCGAACACCGGGGAGCTGTTTTTT.